The clone carrying this T cell receptor (beta chain) was detected a few times. This CDR3 region has 16 residues. With 0 bases removed from V and 3 bases from J, the gap between germline ends came to 13 bases. Germline values: CDR1 SGHNT, CDR2 YYREEE (reference sequence). The data stem from a study of T-cell reconstitution after alpha-beta-depleted transplantation in children. The TCRbeta library was prepared with unique molecular identifiers. TCRdb called the PCR reads again in MiXCR, with one record for every CDR3 protein. This table holds 350,000 to 450,000 distinct CDR3 sequences, 10% to 15% found once.

The sequencing used PBMCs, collected from the stem cell graft. This sequence joins TRBV5-4 and TRBJ2-1; D might be TRBD2 (6 bases). This sequence originates from a human donor who donated a stem cell graft to a child with Fanconi anemia. The CDR3 bases are TGTGCCAGCAGCTTGGTTCGGGGGAGCATCTACAATGAGCAGTTCTTC. Encoded protein: CASSLVRGSIYNEQFF. Based on the CDR3 plus reference TRBV5-4 and TRBJ2-1, the full variable domain is ETGVTQSPTHLIKTRGQQVTLRCSSQSGHNTVSWYQQALGQGPQFIFQYYREEENGRGNFPPRFSGLQFPNYSSELNVNALELDDSALYLCASSLVRGSIYNEQFFGPGTRLTVL.